This TCR beta chain came from a study of shared clonotypes between healthy human individuals. Whole-study context: Sampling drew on donors who were a couple of women and a few men aged 18 to 49.

As for this clone: Its antigen remains unknown.

Every subset had its genomic DNA shared out evenly among several immunoSEQ plates. Sequencing used immunoSEQ multiplex PCR; TCRdb keeps in-frame clones, though not all of them. The table has approximately 2.5 million clones, 80% to 95% seen once. Study results and caveats: Rarefaction indicated that sorted-subset sequencing remained incomplete although depth was large.

The CDR3 sequence is 14 residues long. V was cut by 6 bases and J by 0 bases, with 12 bases left in between. Germline V lookup: CDR1 MNHEY, CDR2 SMNVEV (reference sequence). The origin of this receptor is a man aged 18 to 29 in good health. Some clones in this sample may be carry-over from other donors' samples. The source material was naive CD4+ T cells from PBMCs. The subset was: CD45RA+ positively selected. The V and J genes are TRBV27 and TRBJ2-7; unclear D gene. CDR3 sequence reads: CASRPYGSSYEQYF. The CDR3 DNA reads TGTGCCAGCAGGCCTTACGGAAGCTCCTACGAGCAGTACTTC.